These 20 T cell receptor beta chains were all obtained from the same sample, sequenced in a study of shared clonotypes between healthy human individuals. Only in-frame clones appear in the TCRdb table, and some are missing; sequencing was by immunoSEQ multiplex PCR. The data hold more than 500,000 clones, with 90% to 96% observed a single time. The specimen sequenced was naive CD4+ T cells sorted from blood. Subset specified: CD45RA+ positively selected. These receptors were collected from a woman younger than 45 in good health.

This chain uses TRBV5-1 with TRBJ2-7; 9 bases agree with TRBD1. The CDR3 runs 16 residues. CDR1 is SGHRS, CDR2 YFSETQ, per germline. V lost 2 bases and J lost 2; bases outside the gene matches: 8. CDR3 nucleotide sequence: TGCGCCAGCAGCTTAGGCGACAGGGGGATTACCTACGAGCAGTACTTC. It translates to CASSLGDRGITYEQYF.

This chain joins TRBV5-1 and TRBJ2-7, with TRBD1 as a possible D gene (5 bases). There are 15 residues in the CDR3. CDR1 is SGHRS, CDR2 YFSETQ, per germline. Trimming pared 3 bases from V and 3 bases from J, leaving 16 bases between. CDR3 in amino acids: CASSSRGSASYEQYF. As DNA, the CDR3 is TGCGCCAGCAGCTCAAGGGGCAGCGCAAGCTACGAGCAGTACTTC.

This rearrangement joins TRBV6-6 to TRBJ2-7; D is possibly TRBD1 (6 bases). Germline V gene lookup returns CDR1 MNHNY and CDR2 SVGAGI (reference sequence). This CDR3 spans 13 amino acids. Trimming removed 6 bases at V and 3 bases at J, with 12 bases between. The CDR3: CASRVGGSYEQYF. CDR3 DNA: TGTGCCAGCAGGGTAGGGGGTAGCTACGAGCAGTACTTC.

The gene calls are TRBV19 and TRBJ1-1; tentative D call: TRBD1 (5 bases). Germline CDR1 and CDR2: LNHDA and SQIVND (reference sequence). V was clipped by 5 bases and J by 0 bases, with 10 bases between them. This CDR3 region has 14 residues. CDR3 amino acids: CASSAAQVNTEAFF. In DNA form, the CDR3 reads TGTGCCAGTAGTGCCGCACAGGTGAACACTGAAGCTTTCTTT.

The chain is built from TRBV27 and TRBJ1-1, with D uncertain. Germline CDR1 and CDR2: MNHEY and SMNVEV (reference sequence). The CDR3 is 17 amino acids. Trimming cost V 2 bases and J 0 bases, with 16 bases left between them. CDR3 nucleotides: TGTGCCAGCAGTTTAACAAGACTAGGACTGATGAACACTGAAGCTTTCTTT. It is translated as CASSLTRLGLMNTEAFF.

The sample holds one count of this clone. Other DNA variants within this sample encode the same CDR3. V is TRBV28 and J is TRBJ1-2; D call uncertain. Germline CDR1 and CDR2: MDHEN and SYDVKM. The CDR3 sequence is 12 residues long. V was shortened by 3 bases and J by 0 bases, with 2 bases between the two germline ends. CDR3 nucleotide sequence: TGTGCCAGCAGTTTCCCTAACTATGGCTACACCTTC. Translating gives CASSFPNYGYTF.

The rearrangement links TRBV28 to TRBJ2-1; no firm D call. CDR1 MDHEN and CDR2 SYDVKM come from the germline V gene. The CDR3 length is 12 residues. V was clipped by 5 bases and J by 12 bases, with 14 bases between them. CDR3 bases: TGTGCCAGCAGTCCCAGGCGGACGACGCAGTTCTTC. Translated: CASSPRRTTQFF.

The sample holds one count of this clone. V usage is TRBV5-5 and J usage is TRBJ2-3; 7 bases align to TRBD2. Germline lookup yields CDR1 SGHKS and CDR2 YYEKEE (reference sequence). J gave up 10 bases and V 0 bases, and 11 bases lay outside the gene matches. The CDR3 has 15 residues. The CDR3 reads CASSLGLAPYQAQYF. The CDR3 nucleotides are TGTGCCAGCAGCTTGGGACTAGCCCCCTACCAGGCGCAGTATTTT.

V is TRBV6-1 and J is TRBJ2-1; the match to TRBD2 covers 8 bases. Germline V CDR1 and CDR2: MNHNS, SASEGT. CDR3 length: 15 residues. Trimming cost V 2 bases and J 4 bases; bases outside gene matches: 4. CDR3 bases: TGTGCCAGCAGTGAATTTACTAGCGGATACAATGAGCAGTTCTTC. Its protein is CASSEFTSGYNEQFF.

This clone was recorded only once. The chain is built from TRBV5-1 and TRBJ2-2; 8 nucleotides line up with TRBD2. CDR1 and CDR2 from the germline V gene are SGHRS and YFSETQ. Trimming removed 0 bases from V and 3 bases from J; junction bases left unmatched: 4. The CDR3 is 16 residues long. The CDR3 loop reads CASSLGLREDTGELFF. The CDR3, as DNA: TGCGCCAGCAGCTTGGGTCTGCGGGAGGACACCGGGGAGCTGTTTTTT.

This sequence joins TRBV19 and TRBJ1-2; maybe TRBD1 (5 bases). CDR3 length: 12 amino acids. Between the trimmed V and J ends, which lost 5 bases and 9 bases, there was a span of 13 bases. Per germline, CDR1 LNHDA and CDR2 SQIVND (reference sequence). CDR3 nucleotides: TGTGCCAGTAGTTCTTCAGCAGGGCGCTACACCTTC. This encodes CASSSSAGRYTF.

The rearrangement uses TRBV28 and TRBJ2-2, with TRBD2 matching over 13 bases. The CDR3 sequence is 17 residues long. The V gene's germline CDR1 is MDHEN and CDR2 SYDVKM. J was trimmed by 9 bases and V by 6 bases; bases with no gene match: 13. The CDR3, as DNA: TGTGCCAGCAGGGGAAACGAACTAGCGGGAGGGCCACGGGAGCTGTTTTTT. Its translation is CASRGNELAGGPRELFF.

The chain joins TRBV27 to TRBJ1-4; D is unclear. The V end was cut by 5 bases, the J end by 6 bases, with 19 bases between. Germline CDR1 and CDR2: MNHEY and SMNVEV (reference sequence). The CDR3 is made up of 16 amino acids. The CDR3 here is CASSGSTPGLDEKLFF. For the CDR3, the DNA is TGTGCCAGCAGTGGGTCCACTCCTGGGCTTGATGAAAAACTGTTTTTT.

This rearrangement joins TRBV10-2 to TRBJ1-1, with 10 bases aligning to TRBD1. Germline values: CDR1 WSHSY, CDR2 SAAADI. The CDR3 is 13 amino acids. V shed 8 bases, J shed 3 bases, and the junction held 3 bases outside the gene matches. CDR3 region: CASAGTGDTEAFF. CDR3 DNA: TGCGCCAGCGCCGGGACAGGGGACACTGAAGCTTTCTTT.

The chain employs TRBV2 and TRBJ2-3, with 8 nucleotides matching TRBD1. The CDR3 is made up of 14 amino acids. Looked up from germline, CDR1 is SNHLY and CDR2 is FYNNEI. Trimming cost V 8 bases and J 4 bases; bases outside gene matches: 8. CDR3 residues: CASPQGVGADTQYF. The CDR3 nucleotides are TGTGCCAGCCCACAGGGGGTAGGGGCAGATACGCAGTATTTT.

The chain carries TRBV5-1 and TRBJ1-2; TRBD1 aligns across 9 bases. This CDR3 has 15 amino acids. CDR1 SGHRS and CDR2 YFSETQ come from the germline V gene. With V trimmed by 6 bases and J by 6 bases, 12 bases remained unmatched. The CDR3 DNA reads as TGCGCCAGCAAAGGACAGGGGATGAGTGCGGATGGCTACACCTTC. Its protein product is CASKGQGMSADGYTF.

The CDR3 DNA is TGTGCCACCAGCCATGCAGGGGCCCGGAGGATTGGTGAGCAGTTCTTC. Amino acid sequence: CATSHAGARRIGEQFF. The V call is TRBV15, the J call TRBJ2-1; D is perhaps TRBD1 (6 bases). The germline CDR1 and CDR2 sequences are LNHNV and YYDKDF (reference sequence). The CDR3 has 16 amino acids. V lost 5 bases and J 9 bases, leaving 23 bases between the germline ends.

This clone was recorded only once. The V call is TRBV15, the J call TRBJ2-1; 11 bases align to TRBD2. The CDR3 sequence is 19 residues long. The J segment lost 5 bases and the V segment lost 0 bases, leaving 12 bases of the junction unmatched. The germline V gene encodes CDR1 LNHNV and CDR2 YYDKDF (reference sequence). The CDR3 DNA reads as TGTGCCACCAGCAGAGATATGAGTGGACTAGCGGGTATCCACAATGAGCAGTTCTTC. Amino acid sequence: CATSRDMSGLAGIHNEQFF.

The chain couples TRBV2 to TRBJ2-7; TRBD1 matches 9 bases. Trimming at V came to 9 bases and at J to 0 bases, leaving 6 bases not matched to a gene. This CDR3 is 14 amino acids long. Germline-derived CDR1 and CDR2 are SNHLY and FYNNEI. The CDR3 loop reads CARQGARSSYEQYF. CDR3 DNA: TGTGCCAGACAGGGGGCCAGGAGCTCCTACGAGCAGTACTTC. Variable domain in full (rest from reference TRBV2 and TRBJ2-7): EPEVTQTPSHQVTQMGQEVILRCVPISNHLYFYWYRQILGQKVEFLVSFYNNEISEKSEIFDDQFSVERPDGSNFTLKIRSTKLEDSAMYFCARQGARSSYEQYFGPGTRLTVT.

The genes are TRBV29-1 and TRBJ1-1; the D is unclear. The CDR3 length is 15 residues. Trimming stripped 5 bases from V and 5 bases from J, with 21 bases between. The germline gives CDR1 SQVTM, CDR2 ANQGSEA. The CDR3 spells CSVRLRIDWKTEAFF. The DNA for the CDR3 is TGCAGCGTTCGTCTCCGGATCGATTGGAAGACTGAAGCTTTCTTT.